This is a list of T cell receptor beta chains from one sample in a study of CD8+ T cells in alopecia areata. Repertoires were generated with immunoSEQ multiplex PCR, while TCRdb's copy carries only in-frame clones and drops some. The sample has 98,000 or so clones, 58% seen once. The source material was NKG2D-low CD8+ T cells sorted from blood. All receptors come from a human donor with alopecia areata. The CDR3 runs from the conserved cysteine through the conserved F or W. The order of the fields is V gene, clone size, D gene, J gene, CDR3 DNA, CDR3 protein. A D gene is named only where the DNA matches it firmly. Some rows mark clone size as missing; the rest say once, few, many or name a class of expanded clone.

TRBV5-4,many,TRBD2,TRBJ2-5,TGTGCCAGCAGCTTGGCCCAAGGACTAGCGAGATACCAAGAGACCCAGTACTTC,CASSLAQGLARYQETQYF
TRBV6-6,NA,NA,TRBJ2-7,TGTGCCAGCAGTTACTCGAGCCGGACTTCCTACGAGCAGTACTTC,CASSYSSRTSYEQYF
TRBV20-1,NA,NA,TRBJ2-1,TGCCGATTGAATGAGCAGTTCTTC,CRLNEQFF
TRBV9,NA,NA,TRBJ2-7,TGTGCCAGCAGCGTCGCTGGACAGCGCTCCTACGAGCAGTACTTC,CASSVAGQRSYEQYF
TRBV5-1,NA,NA,TRBJ2-5,TGCGCCAGCAGCTTGGGGGGGCAGGCCTTTCCGGGCCAAGAGACCCAGTACTTC,CASSLGGQAFPGQETQYF
TRBV6-5,NA,NA,TRBJ1-2,TGTGCCAGCAGTTACTCGGCATCACCTCCCCAGGATTTCTACACCTTC,CASSYSASPPQDFYTF
TRBV7-9,NA,TRBD2,TRBJ2-5,TGTGCCAGCAGCTCAGCGGGGGGTGGCCAAGAGACCCAGTACTTC,CASSSAGGGQETQYF
TRBV6-5,NA,NA,TRBJ2-4,TGTGCCAGCAGTTTAGAAAGCAGGGGGGCAAACATTCAGTACTTC,CASSLESRGANIQYF
TRBV7-9,NA,TRBD2,TRBJ2-1,TGTGCCAGCAGCCCGACTAGCGGGGGGAATGAGCAGTTCTTC,CASSPTSGGNEQFF
TRBV29-1,few,NA,TRBJ2-4,TGCAGCGTTGGGGGCGGCCTATCCGGAAACATTCAGTACTTC,CSVGGGLSGNIQYF
TRBV19,few,TRBD1,TRBJ2-7,TGTGCCAGTAGTATTTTTACGGGACAGGTCCCCTACGAGCAGTACTTC,CASSIFTGQVPYEQYF
TRBV5-1,few,NA,TRBJ2-1,TGCGCCAGCAGCTTGGAGTCAAGCTCCTACAATGAGCAGTTCTTC,CASSLESSSYNEQFF
TRBV27,NA,TRBD2,TRBJ2-1,TGTGCCAGCAGTATGACGACTAGCTCCAATGAGCAGTTCTTC,CASSMTTSSNEQFF
TRBV13,few,NA,TRBJ1-1,TGTGCCAGCAGAGGGGGGGCCCTGACTGAAGCTTTCTTT,CASRGGALTEAFF
TRBV7-6,NA,NA,TRBJ2-5,TGTGCCAGCAGCCTGACGGGGGTAGACCGGGAGACCCAGTACTTC,CASSLTGVDRETQYF
TRBV25-1,NA,TRBD1,TRBJ1-1,TGTGCCAGCAGTGAATGGGGACAGGGAGGTACTGAAGCTTTCTTT,CASSEWGQGGTEAFF
TRBV19,NA,NA,TRBJ1-1,TGTGCCAGTAGTATTATAGTCTCGAACACTGAAGCTTTCTTT,CASSIIVSNTEAFF
TRBV4-2,once,NA,TRBJ2-6,TGTGCCAGCAGCCAGGCGACTGGGGCCAACGTCCTGACTTTC,CASSQATGANVLTF
TRBV7-9,NA,NA,TRBJ2-7,TGTGCCAGCAGCCTGCCCGTGGACGAGCAGTACTTC,CASSLPVDEQYF
TRBV27,once,NA,TRBJ1-5,TGTGCCAGCAGGTACGGCAATCAGCCCCAGCATTTT,CASRYGNQPQHF
TRBV7-9,NA,TRBD2,TRBJ2-1,TGTGCCAGCAGCGCATGGAGGACTAGCGGAACCTACAATGAGCAGTTCTTC,CASSAWRTSGTYNEQFF
TRBV7-9,NA,NA,TRBJ2-7,TGTGCCAGCACCCAGGGGAGGGACGAGCAGTACTTC,CASTQGRDEQYF
TRBV5-6,NA,TRBD2,TRBJ2-3,TGTGCCAGCAGCTTGGTTGTCGGGAGGGACACAGATACGCAGTATTTT,CASSLVVGRDTDTQYF
TRBV7-8,NA,NA,TRBJ2-5,TGTGCCAGCGGAACTAGTCAAGAGACCCAGTACTTC,CASGTSQETQYF
TRBV6-5,once,NA,TRBJ1-5,TGTGCCAGCAGTTACGGCGGCAATCAGCCCCAGCATTTT,CASSYGGNQPQHF
TRBV2,few,NA,TRBJ1-5,TGTGCCAGCAGTGAAGCGGGGAATCAGCCCCAGCATTTT,CASSEAGNQPQHF
TRBV7-9,NA,NA,TRBJ2-1,TGTGCCAGCAGCTTAGATCGACACAATGAGCAGTTCTTC,CASSLDRHNEQFF
TRBV27,NA,TRBD1,TRBJ2-7,TGTGCCAGCAGGCCCTCGACAGGGGGCAGGAACGAGCAGTACTTC,CASRPSTGGRNEQYF
TRBV19,few,NA,TRBJ2-7,TGTGCCAGTAGTATGCGGGGTTTGGGGGACGAGCAGTACTTC,CASSMRGLGDEQYF
TRBV9,NA,TRBD2,TRBJ2-3,TGTGCCAGCAGCGTAGAGGATAGCGGGAGAACAGATACGCAGTATTTT,CASSVEDSGRTDTQYF
TRBV6-1,NA,NA,TRBJ1-1,TGTGCCAGCAGTGAATATCTTTACACTGAAGCTTTCTTT,CASSEYLYTEAFF
TRBV7-9,NA,NA,TRBJ2-3,TGTGCCAGCAGCACCAGCACAGATACGCAGTATTTT,CASSTSTDTQYF
TRBV28,NA,NA,TRBJ2-7,TGTGCCAGCAGTTTGGTAAGGGGTTCCAGGCCCTACGAGCAGTACTTC,CASSLVRGSRPYEQYF
TRBV6-5,NA,NA,TRBJ2-5,TGTGCCAGCAGTTATATAGGGGAAGAGACCCAGTACTTC,CASSYIGEETQYF
TRBV13,few,NA,TRBJ2-7,TGTGCCAGCAGCTCCCCCCAGGGGACGGAGCAGTACTTC,CASSSPQGTEQYF
TRBV5-6,NA,TRBD2,TRBJ2-1,TGTGCCAGCAGCGCAAGAACTAGCGCCCATGAGCAGTTCTTC,CASSARTSAHEQFF
TRBV7-9,NA,NA,TRBJ2-7,TGTGCCAGCAGCGGAAGGACGGACTCCTACGAGCAGTACTTC,CASSGRTDSYEQYF
TRBV27,NA,NA,TRBJ1-1,TGTGCCAGCAGTTTATTGGACTCAAAGAACACTGAAGCTTTCTTT,CASSLLDSKNTEAFF
TRBV28,NA,TRBD2,TRBJ2-5,TGTGCCAGCAGTCCACTAGCGGGAGAAGAGACCCAGTACTTC,CASSPLAGEETQYF
TRBV27,NA,NA,TRBJ1-1,TGTGCCAGCAGCCTCACAGGGATAGGCACTGAAGCTTTCTTT,CASSLTGIGTEAFF
TRBV4-1,NA,NA,TRBJ2-7,TGCGCCAGCAGCCAAGAGACTGGATACGAGCAGTACTTC,CASSQETGYEQYF